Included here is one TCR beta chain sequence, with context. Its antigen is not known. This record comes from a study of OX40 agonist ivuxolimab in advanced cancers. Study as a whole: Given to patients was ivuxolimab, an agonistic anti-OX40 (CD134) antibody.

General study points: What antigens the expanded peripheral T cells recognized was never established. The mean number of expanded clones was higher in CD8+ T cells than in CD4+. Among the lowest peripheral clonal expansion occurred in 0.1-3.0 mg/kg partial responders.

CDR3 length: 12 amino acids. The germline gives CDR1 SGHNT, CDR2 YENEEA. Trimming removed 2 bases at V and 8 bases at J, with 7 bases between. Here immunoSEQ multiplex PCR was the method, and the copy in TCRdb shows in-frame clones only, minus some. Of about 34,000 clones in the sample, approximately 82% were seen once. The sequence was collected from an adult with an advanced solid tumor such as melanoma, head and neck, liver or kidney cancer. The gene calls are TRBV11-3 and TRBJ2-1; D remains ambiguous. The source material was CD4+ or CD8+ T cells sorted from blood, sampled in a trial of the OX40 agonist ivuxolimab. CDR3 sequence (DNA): TGTGCCAGCAGCTTAAATGGTTATGAGCAGTTCTTC. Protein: CASSLNGYEQFF.